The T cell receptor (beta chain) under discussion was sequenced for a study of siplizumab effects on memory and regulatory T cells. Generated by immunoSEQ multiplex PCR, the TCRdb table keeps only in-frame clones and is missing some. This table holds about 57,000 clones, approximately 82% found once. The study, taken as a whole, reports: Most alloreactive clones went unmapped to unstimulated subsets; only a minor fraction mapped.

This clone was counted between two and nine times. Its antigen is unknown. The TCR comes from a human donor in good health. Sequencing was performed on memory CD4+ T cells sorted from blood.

CDR3 protein: CASSQNPVGSYEQYF. For the CDR3, the DNA is TGCGCCAGCAGCCAAAACCCTGTTGGATCCTACGAGCAGTACTTC. The V and J genes are TRBV5-1 and TRBJ2-7; D uncertain. Germline CDR1 is SGHRS and CDR2 is YFSETQ. The CDR3 has 15 residues. V lost 4 bases to trimming and J lost 1 base, with 15 bases between them.